A selection of T cell receptor beta chains follows, all from one sample in a study of shared clonotypes between healthy human individuals. Sequencing used immunoSEQ multiplex PCR; TCRdb keeps in-frame clones, though not all of them. The table records roughly 2.2 million clones, just over 90% of them present only once. Sequences were obtained from naive CD4+ T cells from PBMCs. These receptors originate from a man younger than 35 in good health. Some clones in this sample may be carry-over from other donors' samples. Each CDR3 is given with its conserved first and last residue. The order of the fields is CDR3 DNA, CDR3 protein, D gene, V gene, J gene, clone size, CDR3 length. The D gene is left open where the match is weak. Clone size appears in some rows only: once, few, many, or a class for an expanded clone.

TGTGCCAGCAGATCAGGGCCCGGCATGGAAAAACTGTTTTTT	CASRSGPGMEKLFF	-	TRBV28	TRBJ1-4	once	14
TGTGCCATCAGTCTGGGAAGCAATCAGCCCCAGCATTTT	CAISLGSNQPQHF	-	TRBV10-3	TRBJ1-5	few	13
TGTGCCAGCAGTTCATTTCCCGGCGGCCGCCAGAGATACGAGCAGTACTTC	CASSSFPGGRQRYEQYF	-	TRBV27	TRBJ2-7	-	17
TGTGCCAGCAGCGTACGAGCGGGCGCGAACACCGGGGAGCTGTTTTTT	CASSVRAGANTGELFF	-	TRBV9	TRBJ2-2	-	16
TGCGCCAGCAGCCAAGTCGTAATTCTGAACACTGAAGCTTTCTTT	CASSQVVILNTEAFF	-	TRBV4-1	TRBJ1-1	-	15
TGTGCCAGCAGTCCTAACGCGGGACAGGGGTGGCAGACCCAGTACTTC	CASSPNAGQGWQTQYF	TRBD1	TRBV27	TRBJ2-5	-	16
TGTGCCAGTAGTACTACCGGTGGAGGGCTCCAGCCCCAGCATTTT	CASSTTGGGLQPQHF	-	TRBV19	TRBJ1-5	-	15
TGTGCCAGCAGTTTAGAGCTGGGTAACTATGGCTACACCTTC	CASSLELGNYGYTF	-	TRBV27	TRBJ1-2	-	14
TGTGCCACCACCACCACAGGGACCTACGAGCAGTACTTC	CATTTTGTYEQYF	-	TRBV2	TRBJ2-7	-	13
TGTGCCAGCAGGAATAGACAGGGGAAGACAGATACGCAGTATTTT	CASRNRQGKTDTQYF	TRBD1	TRBV6-1	TRBJ2-3	once	15
TGTGCCAGCGCGGGGACAGGGATTTCCTACGAGCAGTACTTC	CASAGTGISYEQYF	TRBD1	TRBV9	TRBJ2-7	once	14
TGTGCCAGCAGCCATCCAGGGGGAGCGGGGACTAGCACAGATACGCAGTATTTT	CASSHPGGAGTSTDTQYF	-	TRBV7-6	TRBJ2-3	-	18
TGTGCCAGCAGCCTACAGGTTTTTGGCTACACCTTC	CASSLQVFGYTF	-	TRBV7-9	TRBJ1-2	-	12
TGTGCCAGCAGCTTAGGAGGTGCGGGAGGGCCCTACGAGCAGTACTTC	CASSLGGAGGPYEQYF	TRBD2	TRBV7-2	TRBJ2-7	-	16
TGTGCCAGCAGTGAGAACAATGAGCAGTTCTTC	CASSENNEQFF	-	TRBV2	TRBJ2-1	-	11
TGTGCCACCAGCCCAGGTCTGAACTATGGCTACACCTTC	CATSPGLNYGYTF	-	TRBV15	TRBJ1-2	-	13
TGTGCCTGCTACGGACAGGGGGCCAACGAGCAGTACTTC	CACYGQGANEQYF	TRBD1	TRBV28	TRBJ2-7	-	13
TGTGCCAGTACTCCTGCTGTCCACAGGGGCTACACCTTC	CASTPAVHRGYTF	-	TRBV19	TRBJ1-2	-	13
TGTGCCCGAAATCGGGCCGCCCAGGAGGGACTAAGCACAGATACGCAGTATTTT	CARNRAAQEGLSTDTQYF	TRBD2	TRBV30	TRBJ2-3	-	18
TGCGCCAGCAGCCCGGGTTTCCCCGGGGAGCTGTTTTTT	CASSPGFPGELFF	-	TRBV5-1	TRBJ2-2	-	13
TGTGCCAGCAGCCCCCGGCAGACCTACGAGCAGTACTTC	CASSPRQTYEQYF	-	TRBV6-5	TRBJ2-7	-	13
TGTGTCACGGGACAGTACAATGAGCAGTTCTTC	CVTGQYNEQFF	TRBD1	TRBV19	TRBJ2-1	-	11
TGTGCCAGTAGGACTAGCGGGAGGAACACAGATACGCAGTATTTT	CASRTSGRNTDTQYF	TRBD2	TRBV19	TRBJ2-3	-	15
TGTGCCAGCAGCCGTCCGTCGGGGATTAGCGGGAGGGACGCGGATACGCAGTATTTT	CASSRPSGISGRDADTQYF	TRBD2	TRBV5-4	TRBJ2-3	-	19
TGTGCCAGCAGCCCAGACTCCCCGGGATGGGGGACCCAGTACTTC	CASSPDSPGWGTQYF	-	TRBV7-2	TRBJ2-5	-	15
TGTGCCACCAGCAGAGGGGCGGTGTCTAACTATGGCTACACCTTC	CATSRGAVSNYGYTF	-	TRBV15	TRBJ1-2	-	15
TGTGCCAGTAGCCAAGGGACAGGGAGAACCGGGGAGCTGTTTTTT	CASSQGTGRTGELFF	TRBD1	TRBV19	TRBJ2-2	-	15
TGTGCCAGCAGACTGACAGGGGCCGGAAACACCATATATTTT	CASRLTGAGNTIYF	TRBD1	TRBV28	TRBJ1-3	few	14
TGTGCCAGCAGGAGGACTGGCCTTCCGGACAATGAGCAGTTCTTC	CASRRTGLPDNEQFF	-	TRBV6-5	TRBJ2-1	-	15